Listed here are 25 T cell receptor beta chains from one sample, sequenced in a study of T cells in Graves' hyperthyroidism and ophthalmopathy. Regions amplified from RNA transcripts were the TCR beta CDR3 regions. The HTBI set primed first-round TCR CDR3 RT-PCR. TCRdb ran MiXCR on the multiplex PCR reads and lists one entry per CDR3 protein. The sample includes some 180,000 distinct CDR3 sequences, around 17% of them seen just once. Sample: blood. All receptors come from a woman aged 45-65 years with Graves' hyperthyroidism.

This clonotype was found many times. The chain is built from TRBV28 and TRBJ2-7; TRBD1 is a possible D gene (5 bases). The CDR3 has 11 residues. V was pared by 10 bases and J by 5 bases, with 12 bases between. From germline, CDR1 is MDHEN and CDR2 SYDVKM. This CDR3 reads CANPQVHEQYF. The CDR3 region has the DNA TGTGCCAACCCACAGGTCCACGAGCAGTACTTC. The variable domain in full, completed from reference TRBV28 and TRBJ2-7, reads DVKVTQSSRYLVKRTGEKVFLECVQDMDHENMFWYRQDPGLGLRLIYFSYDVKMKEKGDIPEGYSVSREKKERFSLILESASTNQTSMYLCANPQVHEQYFGPGTRLTVT.

This clonotype turned up a few times. The V call is TRBV6-2 or TRBV6-3, the J call TRBJ2-3, with D perhaps matching TRBD2 (6 bases). V was shortened by 0 bases and J by 8 bases, with 18 bases between the two germline ends. The V gene's germline CDR1 is MNHEY and CDR2 SVGEGT. This CDR3 has 16 amino acids. DNA of the CDR3: TGTGCCAGCAGTTACTCGAACCCTGGGCGGGAAGCTACGCAGTATTTT. It codes for CASSYSNPGREATQYF.

To note about this clonotype: A much more abundant neighbour one base away suggests this may be a read error. The CDR3 bases are TGTGCCAGCGTATACGGACTCAGCTCCTACAATGAGCAGTTCTTC. It is translated as CASVYGLSSYNEQFF. This rearrangement joins TRBV12-3 or TRBV12-4 to TRBJ2-1; maybe TRBD2 (5 bases). V lost 8 bases to trimming and J lost 0 bases, with 14 bases between them. The CDR3 length is 15 residues.

At least ten counts were recorded for this clonotype. The rearrangement uses TRBV11-2 and TRBJ1-4; a weak D match, TRBD1 (6 bases). V was pared by 5 bases and J by 8 bases, with 18 bases between. Germline V CDR1 and CDR2: SGHAT, FQNNGV. This CDR3 region has 15 residues. DNA for the CDR3: TGTGCCAGCAGCCTAGGCAGAAACAGGGTGGAAAAACTGTTTTTT. It encodes CASSLGRNRVEKLFF.

The V call is TRBV2, the J call TRBJ2-2, with D maybe TRBD1 (5 bases). The CDR3 consists of 16 residues. V was clipped by 1 base and J by 2 bases, with 11 bases between them. The germline CDR1 and CDR2 sequences are SNHLY and FYNNEI. CDR3 bases: TGTGCCAGCAGTGAAGGGACAAGTCCAAACACCGGGGAGCTGTTTTTT. It codes for CASSEGTSPNTGELFF.

This clonotype was picked up many times. The V and J genes are TRBV30 and TRBJ2-3; tentatively, D is TRBD2 (6 bases). Germline-derived CDR1 and CDR2 are GTSNPN and SVGIG (reference sequence). V was shortened by 2 bases and J by 2 bases, with 17 bases between the two germline ends. The CDR3 extends over 16 amino acids. Here the CDR3 DNA reads TGTGCCTGGAGTTCTCACGCGGGACCTACCACAGATACGCAGTATTTT. Protein product: CAWSSHAGPTTDTQYF.

A few counts support this clonotype. The CDR3 region has the DNA TGTGCCAGCAGACGATATGAAACAGGGGGGACTGAAGCTTTCTTT. Residues: CASRRYETGGTEAFF. The rearrangement links TRBV5-6 to TRBJ1-1; 8 bases are shared with TRBD1. There are 15 residues in the CDR3. Germline V gene lookup returns CDR1 SGHDT and CDR2 YYEEEE. V shed 5 bases and J 5 bases; nucleotides not matched to a gene: 11.

This clonotype was recorded at least ten times. The rearrangement joins TRBV7-8 to TRBJ2-7; 11 nucleotides align to TRBD1. This CDR3 contains 16 residues. Germline V CDR1 and CDR2: SGHVS, FQNEAQ. J was trimmed by 0 bases and V by 4 bases; bases with no gene match: 5. The CDR3 region is CASSSRTGGLSYEQYF. The CDR3 DNA reads as TGTGCCAGCAGCTCCAGGACAGGGGGCCTCTCCTACGAGCAGTACTTC.

The chain combines TRBV6-2 or TRBV6-3 with TRBJ2-5; D remains unclear. Trimming cost V 2 bases and J 0 bases, with 16 bases left between them. The CDR3 runs 17 residues. Germline V gene lookup returns CDR1 MNHEY and CDR2 SVGEGT. CDR3 sequence (DNA): TGTGCCAGCAGTTACCCTGAATACGACGAATACCAAGAGACCCAGTACTTC. Protein sequence: CASSYPEYDEYQETQYF.

This clonotype has just a few counts. The chain recombines TRBV4-1 with TRBJ2-7; maybe TRBD2 (6 bases). The CDR3 is 15 amino acids. In germline, CDR1 is MGHRA, CDR2 YSYEKL. The ends were cut back, 1 base at V and 6 bases at J, with 16 bases in the middle. In DNA, the CDR3 is TGCGCCAGCAGCCAAGGGGTAGCTAGCGTGGGCGAGCAGTACTTC. Translating it yields CASSQGVASVGEQYF.

This clonotype was counted many times. This rearrangement joins TRBV5-1 to TRBJ1-1; weak D call: TRBD1 (6 bases). Trimming cost V 4 bases and J 7 bases, with 14 bases left between them. The germline CDR1 and CDR2 sequences are SGHRS and YFSETQ. The length of the CDR3 is 13 residues. In DNA form, the CDR3 reads TGCGCCAGCAGCCTAGGGGGGGCAGGTGAAGCTTTCTTT. As protein: CASSLGGAGEAFF. Full variable domain (remainder filled in from reference TRBV5-1 and TRBJ1-1): KAGVTQTPRYLIKTRGQQVTLSCSPISGHRSVSWYQQTPGQGLQFLFEYFSETQRNKGNFPGRFSGRQFSNSRSEMNVSTLELGDSALYLCASSLGGAGEAFFGQGTRLTVV.

As for this clonotype: A much larger clone is a single base away; this may be a read error. The genes are TRBV6-1 and TRBJ2-1; weak D call: TRBD2 (6 bases). Looked up from germline, CDR1 is MNHNS and CDR2 is SASEGT. The CDR3 runs to 14 residues. Between the trimmed V and J ends, which lost 7 bases and 10 bases, there was a span of 20 bases. The CDR3 DNA sequence: TGTGCCAGCACCCGAGCACTAGCAGACTACGAGCAGTTCTTC. As protein: CASTRALADYEQFF.

The rearrangement links TRBV28 to TRBJ1-5; D is perhaps TRBD1 (6 bases). Germline-derived CDR1 and CDR2 are MDHEN and SYDVKM. The CDR3 contains 15 residues. V was shortened by 5 bases and J by 7 bases, with 18 bases between the two germline ends. This CDR3 reads CASSIGGGTGQPQHF. The CDR3 DNA reads TGTGCCAGCAGTATAGGGGGGGGCACGGGGCAGCCCCAGCATTTT.

The gene calls are TRBV5-1 and TRBJ2-1, with TRBD2 identical over 8 bases. V gave up 5 bases and J gave up 4 bases; unmatched junction bases: 8. The CDR3 is 15 amino acids. Germline CDR1 SGHRS, CDR2 YFSETQ. The CDR3 region is CASRPTSGGYNEQFF. The CDR3 DNA sequence: TGCGCCAGCAGACCTACTAGCGGAGGGTACAATGAGCAGTTCTTC.

V is TRBV20-1 and J is TRBJ2-5; tentatively, D is TRBD1 or TRBD2 (5 bases each). This CDR3 region has 13 residues. Germline CDR1 reads DFQATT; CDR2 reads SNEGSKA (reference sequence). Trimming removed 6 bases from V and 1 base from J, with 12 bases in between. The CDR3 region is CSATRGSQETQYF. Here the CDR3 DNA reads TGCAGTGCCACTAGGGGCAGCCAAGAGACCCAGTACTTC.

This clonotype was found many times. The genes are TRBV28 and TRBJ2-7; 7 positions match TRBD1. Trimming removed 2 bases from V and 4 bases from J; junction bases left unmatched: 5. This CDR3 has 14 amino acids. The germline V gene has CDR1 MDHEN and CDR2 SYDVKM. The CDR3 nucleotides read TGTGCCAGCAGTTTAGGGACAGACCTTTACGAGCAGTACTTC. This sequence encodes CASSLGTDLYEQYF.

This clonotype was recorded at least ten times. V gene TRBV7-8 combines with J gene TRBJ2-3; the D gene is possibly TRBD1 (5 bases). The CDR3 spans 14 residues. Germline V lookup: CDR1 SGHVS, CDR2 FQNEAQ. V lost 6 bases and J 0 bases, leaving 10 bases between the germline ends. CDR3 sequence: CASRPGASTDTQYF. The CDR3 DNA is TGTGCCAGCAGACCTGGGGCTAGCACAGATACGCAGTATTTT.

The gene calls are TRBV10-3 and TRBJ1-6; D perhaps matches TRBD1 (6 bases). Per the germline V gene, CDR1 is ENHRY and CDR2 is SYGVKD. V was pared by 3 bases and J by 8 bases, with 11 bases between. This CDR3 is built from 14 residues. In DNA form, the CDR3 reads TGTGCCATCAGTGACCGGGGGCTTGATTCACCCCTCCACTTT. Amino acid sequence: CAISDRGLDSPLHF.

This clonotype was detected once. This sequence joins TRBV11-2 and TRBJ2-3, with D hard to call. CDR1 and CDR2 (germline): SGHAT, FQNNGV. V was cut by 2 bases and J by 2 bases, with 5 bases left in between. The CDR3 has 13 amino acids. As DNA, the CDR3 is TGTGCCAGCAGCTTACAAGTCACAGATACGCAGTATTTT. This translates into CASSLQVTDTQYF.

The chain uses TRBV11-2 and TRBJ2-5; the D is unclear. Trimming cost V 6 bases and J 1 base, with 15 bases left between them. This CDR3 comprises 15 residues. The germline CDR1 and CDR2 sequences are SGHAT and FQNNGV. The CDR3 loop is CASSPPSGSQETQYF. In DNA form, the CDR3 reads TGTGCCAGCAGTCCCCCCTCGGGCAGCCAAGAGACCCAGTACTTC.

This clonotype was seen ten or more times. The J gene is TRBJ2-1, the V gene TRBV28; possibly TRBD1 or TRBD2 for D (5 bases each). The V gene's germline CDR1 is MDHEN and CDR2 SYDVKM. V was cut by 1 base and J by 9 bases, with 19 bases left in between. The length of the CDR3 is 16 residues. The CDR3 reads CASSLSGTASSFEQFF. CDR3 DNA sequence: TGTGCCAGCAGTTTATCCGGGACGGCCAGTTCGTTTGAGCAGTTCTTC.

This clonotype was counted ten times or more. This chain uses TRBV20-1 with TRBJ2-3, with D possibly matching TRBD1 (5 bases). The germline CDR1 and CDR2 sequences are DFQATT and SNEGSKA (reference sequence). The CDR3 is 16 amino acids. V lost 4 bases to trimming and J lost 0 bases, with 17 bases between them. The CDR3 DNA reads TGCAGTGCTACCACAGGCGTTCCTACTAGCACAGATACGCAGTATTTT. Translating gives CSATTGVPTSTDTQYF.

Many counts were recorded for this clonotype. V usage is TRBV12-3 or TRBV12-4 and J usage is TRBJ2-1, with TRBD1 matching over 9 bases. The CDR3 runs to 14 residues. V was pared by 7 bases and J by 7 bases, with 8 bases of the junction left unmatched. The CDR3 loop reads CASTGGTGRNEQFF. The CDR3 region has the DNA TGTGCCAGCACCGGGGGGACAGGGAGGAATGAGCAGTTCTTC.

This clonotype was detected many times. This chain connects TRBV6-1 to TRBJ2-7; D remains unclear. This CDR3 comprises 18 residues. V lost 6 bases and J lost 2, with 26 bases in between. CDR1 is MNHNS, CDR2 SASEGT, per germline. CDR3 in DNA: TGTGCCAGCAGGTCATTTCGGGTAATCACAGATCAAGCCTACGAGCAGTACTTC. Encoded protein: CASRSFRVITDQAYEQYF.

This clonotype was counted a few times. The chain employs TRBV19 and TRBJ2-2, with 11 bases that match TRBD2. J lost 3 bases, V lost 6 bases, and 6 bases had no gene match. Germline CDR1 and CDR2: LNHDA and SQIVND (reference sequence). The CDR3 contains 16 residues. The CDR3 sequence: CASRARTSGYTGELFF. In DNA, the CDR3 is TGTGCCAGTAGGGCCCGGACTAGCGGGTACACCGGGGAGCTGTTTTTT.